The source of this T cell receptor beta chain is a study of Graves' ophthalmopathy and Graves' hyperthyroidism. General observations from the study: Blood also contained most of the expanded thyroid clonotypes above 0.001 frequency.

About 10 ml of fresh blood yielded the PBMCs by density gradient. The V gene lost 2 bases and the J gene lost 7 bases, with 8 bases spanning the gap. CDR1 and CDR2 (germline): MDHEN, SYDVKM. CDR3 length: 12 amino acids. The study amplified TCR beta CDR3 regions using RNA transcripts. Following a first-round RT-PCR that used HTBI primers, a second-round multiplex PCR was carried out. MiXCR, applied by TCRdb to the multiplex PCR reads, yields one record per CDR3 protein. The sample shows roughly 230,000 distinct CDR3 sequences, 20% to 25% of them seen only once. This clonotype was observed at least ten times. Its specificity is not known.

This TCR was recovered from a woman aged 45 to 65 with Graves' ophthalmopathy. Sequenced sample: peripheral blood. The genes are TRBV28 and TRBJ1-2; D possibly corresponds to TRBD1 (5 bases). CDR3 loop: CASSLEGPGYTF. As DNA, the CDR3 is TGTGCCAGCAGTTTAGAGGGACCTGGCTACACCTTC.